Each of the 25 T cell receptor beta chains below was sequenced from the same sample in a study of blood T cell repertoires in COVID-19. Sequencing used immunoSEQ multiplex PCR; TCRdb keeps in-frame clones, though not all of them. This table has a few hundred thousand clones, around nine tenths appearing once. The sample consisted of PBMCs or T cells enriched from blood (not recorded which). These TCRs come from a woman aged 45-65 years who had recovered from COVID-19.

The chain recombines TRBV7-9 with TRBJ2-7; 7 bases are a match to TRBD1. Per germline, CDR1 SEHNR and CDR2 FQNEAQ (reference sequence). V trimming: 4 bases; J trimming: 5 bases; junction bases outside the gene matches: 20. The CDR3 length is 18 residues. In nucleotides, the CDR3 is TGTGCCAGCAGCTCGGACCTGCGTGACAGGGCGAGTTTCGACGAGCAGTACTTC. Amino acids: CASSSDLRDRASFDEQYF. Drawing the rest from reference TRBV7-9 and TRBJ2-7, the complete variable domain is DTGVSQNPRHKITKRGQNVTFRCDPISEHNRLYWYRQTLGQGPEFLTYFQNEAQLEKSRLLSDRFSAERPKGSFSTLEIQRTEQGDSAMYLCASSSDLRDRASFDEQYFGPGTRLTVT.

The CDR3 coding sequence is TGTGCCAGCAGACCTACTTTCCGGGACAGAGGGGAATATGGCTACACCTTC. Protein: CASRPTFRDRGEYGYTF. This rearrangement joins TRBV21-1 to TRBJ1-2; TRBD1 is taken as the D call from the table, unchecked against the DNA. TRBV21-1 is a listed pseudogene. This CDR3 comprises 17 residues.

The chain couples TRBV9 to TRBJ2-1; D perhaps matches TRBD2 (6 bases). Trimming stripped 0 bases from V and 6 bases from J, with 10 bases between. The CDR3 has 14 residues. Germline V gene data show CDR1 as SGDLS and CDR2 as YYNGEE. The CDR3 loop is CASSVGGLSNEQFF. Written as DNA, the CDR3 is TGTGCCAGCAGCGTAGGCGGACTATCCAATGAGCAGTTCTTC.

This chain connects TRBV25-1 to TRBJ1-2, with D perhaps TRBD1 (6 bases). The CDR3 sequence is 15 residues long. Germline lookup yields CDR1 MGHDK and CDR2 SYGVNS. Trimming removed 0 bases from V and 4 bases from J, with 12 bases in between. CDR3 DNA sequence: TGTGCCAGCAGTGAATATAACGGCAGGGGCTATGGCTACACCTTC. Amino acid sequence: CASSEYNGRGYGYTF.

The CDR3 is CAWGARGWGSSYEQYF. The CDR3 DNA sequence: TGTGCCTGGGGTGCAAGAGGGTGGGGAAGCTCCTACGAGCAGTACTTC. V is TRBV30 and J is TRBJ2-7, with D perhaps matching TRBD2 (5 bases). V was pared by 5 bases and J by 0 bases, with 20 bases between. Germline assignment: CDR1 GTSNPN and CDR2 SVGIG (reference sequence). The CDR3 length is 16 residues.

The chain uses TRBV10-2 and TRBJ1-2, with D maybe TRBD1 (6 bases). V lost 6 bases and J lost 8, with 10 bases in between. The V gene's germline CDR1 is WSHSY and CDR2 SAAADI. This CDR3 region has 11 residues. The CDR3 here is CASRSDRGYTF. In DNA form, the CDR3 reads TGCGCCAGCAGATCCGACAGGGGCTACACCTTC.

DNA for the CDR3: TGCGCCAGCAGCCTAGGGACTAGCGGGGGGGACACAGATACGCAGTATTTT. It translates to CASSLGTSGGDTDTQYF. The chain uses TRBV5-1 and TRBJ2-3; 16 positions agree with TRBD2. The germline CDR1 and CDR2 sequences are SGHRS and YFSETQ. This CDR3 comprises 17 residues. V gave up 4 bases and J gave up 2 bases; unmatched junction bases: 4.

This clone was picked up one time. The chain carries TRBV19 and TRBJ1-5; no clear D. The CDR3 is made up of 16 amino acids. Germline V gives CDR1 LNHDA, CDR2 SQIVND (reference sequence). The V end was cut by 5 bases, the J end by 0 bases, with 14 bases between. The CDR3 is CASSSPREGSNQPQHF. In DNA form, the CDR3 reads TGTGCCAGTAGTTCCCCCCGGGAGGGTAGCAATCAGCCCCAGCATTTT.

This clone was detected once. The chain carries TRBV3-1 (or the pseudogene TRBV3-2) and TRBJ2-3; 12 bases are a match to TRBD1. Trimming removed 4 bases from V and 4 bases from J; junction bases left unmatched: 9. The CDR3 consists of 17 residues. Germline V gene lookup returns CDR1 LGHDT and CDR2 YNNKEL (reference sequence). The CDR3 DNA reads TGTGCCAGCAGCCTATCGGGACAGGGGGCTTCATCAGATACGCAGTATTTT. Amino acids: CASSLSGQGASSDTQYF.

The DNA for the CDR3 is TGCGCCAGCAGCTTGGTACCCAGGGGTAGCTCTGGGGCCAACGTCCTGACTTTC. This encodes CASSLVPRGSSGANVLTF. The chain combines TRBV5-1 with TRBJ2-6, with D perhaps TRBD1 (6 bases). The CDR3 is 18 residues long. Germline V gene data show CDR1 as SGHRS and CDR2 as YFSETQ. Trimming removed 0 bases from V and 0 bases from J, with 13 bases in between.

The V and J genes are TRBV18 and TRBJ1-1; D remains unclear. Germline loops: CDR1 KGHSH, CDR2 LQKENI. This CDR3 contains 13 residues. The V and J ends lost 4 bases and 1 base respectively, with 7 bases between them. Written as DNA, the CDR3 is TGTGCCAGCTCACTACAGCAGAACACTGAAGCTTTCTTT. This gives the protein CASSLQQNTEAFF.

The chain recombines TRBV7-2 with TRBJ2-5; D gene unclear. The CDR3 covers 13 residues. V gave up 4 bases and J gave up 7 bases, with 13 bases separating them. Germline V lookup: CDR1 SGHTA, CDR2 FQGNSA. Here the CDR3 DNA reads TGTGCCAGCAGCTCCCCGGTTGAGGCGACCCAGTACTTC. Protein sequence: CASSSPVEATQYF.

The V call is TRBV7-9, the J call TRBJ2-7, with 7 nucleotides matching TRBD2. Germline CDR1 and CDR2: SEHNR and FQNEAQ (reference sequence). The V and J ends lost 5 bases and 3 bases, in that order; junction bases with no gene match: 13. The CDR3 spans 16 residues. The CDR3 DNA reads TGTGCCAGCAGCCAATGGGGAGGGGATCGGAACTACGAGCAGTACTTC. This translates into CASSQWGGDRNYEQYF.

The chain employs TRBV7-9 and TRBJ1-5; D is undetermined. Trimming left V 4 bases short and J 0 bases short, with 10 bases between. The germline V gene has CDR1 SEHNR and CDR2 FQNEAQ (reference sequence). The length of the CDR3 is 15 residues. CDR3 sequence (DNA): TGTGCCAGCAGCTCTTCCTCTTCTAGCAATCAGCCCCAGCATTTT. Residues: CASSSSSSSNQPQHF.

The rearrangement links TRBV3-1 (or the pseudogene TRBV3-2) to TRBJ2-3; D remains unclear. The V end lost 4 bases, the J end lost 2 bases, and 13 bases lay between the germline ends. The CDR3 runs 15 residues. Germline V CDR1 and CDR2: LGHDT, YNNKEL (reference sequence). The CDR3 protein is CASSRDKISTDTQYF. The DNA for the CDR3 is TGTGCCAGCAGCCGCGACAAGATCTCCACAGATACGCAGTATTTT.

The chain recombines TRBV21-1 with TRBJ1-5. TRBV21-1 is a pseudogene locus. CDR3 length equals 11 residues. CDR3 region: CASSLNQPQHF. In DNA, the CDR3 is TGTGCCAGCAGCCTTAATCAGCCCCAGCATTTT.

V usage is TRBV2 and J usage is TRBJ2-1; a weak D match, TRBD2 (5 bases). CDR1 and CDR2 from the germline V gene are SNHLY and FYNNEI. The length of the CDR3 is 12 residues. Trimming removed 8 bases from V and 8 bases from J, with 13 bases in between. CDR3 bases: TGTGCCAGCGAATGGGGAGCCTATGAGCAGTTCTTC. Protein product: CASEWGAYEQFF.

The chain joins TRBV2 to TRBJ1-5; maybe TRBD1 (6 bases). Germline-derived CDR1 and CDR2 are SNHLY and FYNNEI. The CDR3 covers 15 residues. V was shortened by 6 bases and J by 0 bases, with 12 bases between the two germline ends. CDR3 loop: CASRQQGTSNQPQHF. The CDR3 DNA is TGTGCCAGCAGACAACAGGGTACTAGCAATCAGCCCCAGCATTTT.

This chain uses TRBV27 with TRBJ1-2; D unresolved. V dropped 6 bases and J dropped 1 base, with 12 bases sitting between them. Germline lookup yields CDR1 MNHEY and CDR2 SMNVEV (reference sequence). The CDR3 runs 14 residues. The CDR3 here is CASSPIRSNYGYTF. The CDR3 nucleotides read TGTGCCAGCAGCCCAATTAGGAGTAACTATGGCTACACCTTC.

This clone was detected once. This rearrangement joins TRBV3-1 (or the pseudogene TRBV3-2) to TRBJ1-6, with TRBD1 as a possible D gene (5 bases). Trimming stripped 6 bases from V and 10 bases from J, with 10 bases between. This CDR3 contains 12 residues. CDR1 is LGHDT and CDR2 is YNNKEL in the germline V gene (reference sequence). The CDR3, as DNA: TGTGCCAGCAGGTCAGGGTACTCACCCCTCCACTTT. This codes for CASRSGYSPLHF.

The CDR3 nucleotides are TGTGCCAGCCGACCCCTACCCGGGACAGGGAGCTCACCCCTCCACTTT. Translation gives CASRPLPGTGSSPLHF. This sequence joins TRBV5-4 and TRBJ1-6; TRBD1 agrees at 9 bases. The CDR3 contains 16 residues. In germline, CDR1 is SGHNT, CDR2 YYREEE (reference sequence). V lost 7 bases and J lost 10; bases outside the gene matches: 15.

This chain links TRBV28 with TRBJ2-3; weak D call: TRBD2 (5 bases). The CDR3 loop spans 16 amino acids. The germline CDR1 and CDR2 sequences are MDHEN and SYDVKM. The ends were cut back, 5 bases at V and 1 base at J, with 16 bases in the middle. The CDR3 protein is CASSTRPSGGTDTQYF. Here the CDR3 DNA reads TGTGCCAGCAGTACCCGACCCAGCGGCGGCACAGATACGCAGTATTTT.

The gene calls are TRBV28 and TRBJ1-1; D possibly corresponds to TRBD1 (5 bases). This CDR3 has 13 residues. The germline V gene has CDR1 MDHEN and CDR2 SYDVKM. V lost 2 bases, J lost 8 bases, and 12 bases lay in between. For the CDR3, the DNA is TGTGCCAGCAGTTTAGGACCCCCAGGGGAAGCTTTCTTT. Translated: CASSLGPPGEAFF.

The rearrangement joins TRBV6-5 to TRBJ2-7, with D uncertain. CDR1 and CDR2 from the germline V gene are MNHEY and SVGAGI. CDR3 length equals 13 residues. V was trimmed by 6 bases and J by 0 bases, leaving 9 bases between them. The CDR3 loop reads CASRAENSYEQYF. CDR3 nucleotides: TGTGCCAGCAGGGCCGAAAACTCCTACGAGCAGTACTTC.

The chain uses TRBV11-1 and TRBJ1-6, with TRBD1 matching 8 bases. The germline V gene has CDR1 SGHAT and CDR2 FQDESV (reference sequence). V was pared by 2 bases and J by 10 bases, with 7 bases of the junction left unmatched. There are 15 residues in the CDR3. The CDR3 protein is CASSLYETGVSPLHF. As DNA, the CDR3 is TGTGCCAGCAGCTTATACGAGACAGGGGTCTCACCCCTCCACTTT. Combining the CDR3 with reference TRBV11-1 and TRBJ1-6 gives the whole variable domain EAEVAQSPRYKITEKSQAVAFWCDPISGHATLYWYRQILGQGPELLVQFQDESVVDDSQLPKDRFSAERLKGVDSTLKIQPAELGDSAMYLCASSLYETGVSPLHFGNGTRLTVT.